In this sample, the clone carrying this T cell receptor beta chain turned up many times. Its antigen is unknown. Library preparation (for TCRbeta) was performed with unique molecular identifiers. Using its own MiXCR run on the PCR reads, TCRdb lists one record per CDR3 protein. The table has approximately 70,000 distinct CDR3 sequences, just under 5% seen once. The CDR3 loop spans 15 amino acids. With V trimmed by 6 bases and J by 0 bases, 6 bases remained unmatched. The data stem from a study of T-cell reconstitution after alpha-beta-depleted transplantation in children. The study's findings and limits: About two months after transplant, alpha-beta T cells reportedly came from several hundred expanded graft clones. By one year post-transplant, T-cell counts and diversity largely arose from T cells that were newly produced. Some patients' high day-60 TCRbeta diversity was attributed to recipient cells surviving conditioning.

The V gene is TRBV12-3 or TRBV12-4, the J gene TRBJ2-3, with TRBD2 identical over 7 bases. This specimen consisted of PBMCs, mostly from graft donor cells, obtained 180 days after TCRalphabeta/CD19-depleted stem cell transplant. The receptor was derived from a boy younger than two who had a stem cell transplant for acute myeloid leukemia, so the T cells may come from the graft donor. CDR3 sequence (DNA): TGTGCCAGCAGCCGCAGCGGGGTTAGCACAGATACGCAGTATTTT. It specifies CASSRSGVSTDTQYF.